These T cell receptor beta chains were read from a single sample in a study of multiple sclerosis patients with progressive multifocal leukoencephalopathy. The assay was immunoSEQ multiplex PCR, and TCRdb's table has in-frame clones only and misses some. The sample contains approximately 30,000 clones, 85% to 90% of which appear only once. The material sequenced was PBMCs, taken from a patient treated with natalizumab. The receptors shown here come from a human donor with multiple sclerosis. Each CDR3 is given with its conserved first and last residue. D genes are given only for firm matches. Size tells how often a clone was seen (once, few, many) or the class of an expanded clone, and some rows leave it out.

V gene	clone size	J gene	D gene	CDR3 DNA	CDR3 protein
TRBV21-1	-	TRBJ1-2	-	-	CASSKVGQGNYGYTF
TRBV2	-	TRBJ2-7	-	TGTGCCAGCAGTGGGCAGGGGTTTGGATACGAGCAGTACTTC	CASSGQGFGYEQYF
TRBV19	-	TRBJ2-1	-	TGTGCCAGTAGTATAGATCACACAGGGACCTACAATGAGCAGTTCTTC	CASSIDHTGTYNEQFF
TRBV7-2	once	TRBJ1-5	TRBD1	TGTGCCAGCAGCTTAGGCAGGGGGACCAATCAGCCCCAGCATTTT	CASSLGRGTNQPQHF
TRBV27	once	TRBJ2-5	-	TGTGCCAGCAGTACAAAAGGGCAAGAGACCCAGTACTTC	CASSTKGQETQYF
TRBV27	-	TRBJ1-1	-	TGTGCCAGCAGTGCAGTAGTGTACACTGAAGCTTTCTTT	CASSAVVYTEAFF
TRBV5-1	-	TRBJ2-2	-	TGCGCCAGCAGCCGAACCGGACGGGAAACCGGGGAGCTGTTTTTT	CASSRTGRETGELFF
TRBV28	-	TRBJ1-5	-	TGTGCCAGCACCGTTACGGGGGGGGCTTGGCAGCCCCAGCATTTT	CASTVTGGAWQPQHF
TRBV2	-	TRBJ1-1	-	TGTGCCAGCAGAACAGGGACACCGAACACTGAAGCTTTCTTT	CASRTGTPNTEAFF
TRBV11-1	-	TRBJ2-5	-	TGTGCCAGCAGCCTAAGGACGGGGCTTAGGGCCCAGTACTTC	CASSLRTGLRAQYF
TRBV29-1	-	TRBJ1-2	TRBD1	TGCAGCGTTGGCGGGGACAGGGGACTTGGCTACACCTTC	CSVGGDRGLGYTF
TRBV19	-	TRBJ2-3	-	TGTGCCAGTAGGAGATCGTCCCGGTCGAGGGGCCTAGATACGCAGTATTTT	CASRRSSRSRGLDTQYF
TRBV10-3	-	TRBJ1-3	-	TGTGCCATCAGTCCATACATCTCTGGAAACACCATATATTTT	CAISPYISGNTIYF
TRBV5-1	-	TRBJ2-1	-	TGCGCCAGCAGCTTGGCTCTAGGGATCAATGAGCAGTTCTTC	CASSLALGINEQFF
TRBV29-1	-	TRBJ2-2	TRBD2	TGCAGTGGATTCGTCGGGACTAGCGGGGGCACCGGGGAGCTGTTTTTT	CSGFVGTSGGTGELFF
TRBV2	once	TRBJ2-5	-	TGTGCCAGCAGTGTTTCACAGGGCGAAAGTGAGACCCAGTACTTC	CASSVSQGESETQYF
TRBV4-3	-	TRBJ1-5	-	TGCGCCAGCAGCCAAGAATACAGCAATCAGCCCCAGCATTTT	CASSQEYSNQPQHF
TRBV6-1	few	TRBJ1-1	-	TGTGCCAGCAGTGAACGATATTTATACGACACTGAAGCTTTCTTT	CASSERYLYDTEAFF